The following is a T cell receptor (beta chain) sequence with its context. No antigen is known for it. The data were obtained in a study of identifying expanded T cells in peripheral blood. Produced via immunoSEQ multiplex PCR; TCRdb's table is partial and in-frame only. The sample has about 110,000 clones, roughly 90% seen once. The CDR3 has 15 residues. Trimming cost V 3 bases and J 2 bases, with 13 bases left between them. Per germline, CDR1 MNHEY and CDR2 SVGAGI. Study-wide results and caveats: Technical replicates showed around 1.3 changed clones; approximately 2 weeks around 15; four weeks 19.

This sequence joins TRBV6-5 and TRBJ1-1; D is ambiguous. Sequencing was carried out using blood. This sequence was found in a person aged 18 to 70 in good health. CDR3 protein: CASSYGNRANTEAFF. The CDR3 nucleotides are TGTGCCAGCAGTTATGGAAATCGAGCTAACACTGAAGCTTTCTTT.